These 30 T cell receptor beta chains came from one sample sequenced in a study of T cell clonality in common variable immunodeficiency. No antigen has been identified for these receptors. Broader study findings: In common variable immunodeficiency, TCR beta chains reportedly carried fewer deletions and N-nucleotide insertions.

Using immunoSEQ multiplex PCR, the repertoire was profiled, and TCRdb retains in-frame clones only, with some absent. This sample comprises about 26,000 clones, none seen once only. Sequenced input: peripheral blood mononuclear cells. Every receptor here comes from a human donor with common variable immunodeficiency.

This clone was observed many times. The CDR3 extends 3 residues past the end of the read, so its final part is completed from the germline J gene. This chain connects TRBV19 to TRBJ2-1, with 7 nucleotides matching TRBD2. CDR3 length: 16 amino acids. In germline, CDR1 is LNHDA, CDR2 SQIVND (reference sequence). J lost 3 bases, V lost 1 base, and 6 bases had no gene match. CDR3 sequence reads: CASSIAPAGFYNEQFF. CDR3 DNA, as far as it was read: TGTGCCAGTAGTATAGCGCCAGCGGGGTTCTACAATGAG.

In its sample, this clone was seen many times. The read finishes 3 residues shy of the CDR3 end, and the germline J gene is used to complete it. The chain uses TRBV7-2 and TRBJ1-2; 8 bases are shared with TRBD1. CDR1 and CDR2 (germline): SGHTA, FQGNSA. This CDR3 spans 13 amino acids. The part of the CDR3 DNA that was read is TGTGCCAGCAGCTTAGCGACAGGGGACGGC. It codes for CASSLATGDG. The whole CDR3 protein reads CASSLATGDGYTF.

The table lists this clone with many counts. Read data end 3 residues before the CDR3 end; the end is taken from the germline J gene. The chain couples TRBV7-9 to TRBJ2-2; tentative D call: TRBD2 (6 bases). Between the trimmed V and J ends, which lost 9 bases and 4 bases, there was a span of 15 bases. The CDR3 is 14 amino acids. Germline CDR1 is SEHNR and CDR2 is FQNEAQ (reference sequence). Partial CDR3 DNA: TGTGCCAGGAGCCCGGGACTGACCACCGGGGAG. As protein: CARSPGLTTGE. The entire CDR3 sequence reads CARSPGLTTGELFF. Based on the CDR3 plus reference TRBV7-9 and TRBJ2-2, the full variable domain is DTGVSQNPRHKITKRGQNVTFRCDPISEHNRLYWYRQTLGQGPEFLTYFQNEAQLEKSRLLSDRFSAERPKGSFSTLEIQRTEQGDSAMYLCARSPGLTTGELFFGEGSRLTVL.

This clone occurred a few times. Read coverage stops 3 residues before the CDR3 terminus; the germline J gene supplies the remainder. The chain links TRBV20-1 to TRBJ2-5; 7 bases map to TRBD1. This CDR3 spans 13 amino acids. V lost 5 bases to trimming and J lost 4 bases; unmatched junction nucleotides: 7. The germline gives CDR1 DFQATT, CDR2 SNEGSKA (reference sequence). The CDR3 region is CSAQGDLGETQYF. The covered CDR3 bases are TGCAGTGCTCAGGGGGACCTAGGAGAGACC.

As regards this clone: Sequencing ends 3 residues short of the CDR3 end; the germline J gene provides the rest. This chain uses TRBV7-8 with TRBJ2-4, with 9 bases fitting TRBD1. Germline-derived CDR1 and CDR2 are SGHVS and FQNEAQ. The CDR3 sequence is 17 residues long. Losses at the gene ends were 5 bases for V and 0 bases for J; bases not matched to a gene: 8. CDR3 residues: CASSKGQGEIAKNIQYF. The sequenced part of the CDR3 DNA is TGTGCCAGCAGCAAGGGACAGGGAGAGATAGCCAAAAACATT.

This clone was recorded many times. The read comes to an end 3 residues before the CDR3 does, leaving the germline J gene to fill in the end. The chain uses TRBV30 and TRBJ2-5; 7 nucleotides match TRBD2. V was clipped by 6 bases and J by 1 base; unmatched bases: 5. The germline V gene has CDR1 GTSNPN and CDR2 SVGIG (reference sequence). CDR3 length: 13 amino acids. Incomplete CDR3 DNA: TGTGCCTGCAGCGGGGAGGCCCAAGAGACC. Translation: CACSGEAQET. The whole CDR3 protein is CACSGEAQETQYF.

This clone was counted ten times or more. The CDR3 DNA, read in part, is TGTGCCAGCAGTTCGGTGCCAGGGGCCTTTGTTGAA. Amino acid sequence: CASSSVPGAFVE. The entire CDR3 protein reads CASSSVPGAFVEAFF. The chain uses TRBV6-4 and TRBJ1-1, with D perhaps matching TRBD1 (6 bases). The sequenced fragment ends 3 residues before the CDR3 boundary, so the rest is inferred from the germline J gene. Trimming cost V 5 bases and J 7 bases, with 20 bases left between them. Germline CDR1 reads MRHNA; CDR2 reads SNTAGT. The CDR3 runs 15 residues.

This clone has ten or more counts. The read comes to an end 3 residues before the CDR3 does, leaving the germline J gene to fill in the end. The genes are TRBV5-1 and TRBJ1-2; D gene unclear. This CDR3 region has 15 residues. Per germline, CDR1 SGHRS and CDR2 YFSETQ. Trimming removed 0 bases at V and 3 bases at J, with 12 bases between. The CDR3 reads CASSLDAEPDYGYTF. Incomplete CDR3 DNA: TGCGCCAGCAGCTTGGATGCGGAGCCGGACTATGGC.

This clone has just a few counts. The read stops 3 residues short of the end of the CDR3; the missing end is completed from the germline J gene. This rearrangement joins TRBV30 to TRBJ1-3, with D perhaps matching TRBD1 (6 bases). The CDR3 is made up of 15 amino acids. The germline V gene has CDR1 GTSNPN and CDR2 SVGIG (reference sequence). The CDR3 loop reads CAWSSAGAAVSPIYF. CDR3 bases read: TGTGCCTGGAGTTCTGCAGGGGCCGCAGTGTCCCCC.

The table lists this clone with many counts. The read halts 3 residues ahead of the CDR3 end, with the missing end drawn from the germline J gene. J is TRBJ2-2 and V is TRBV6-2 or TRBV6-3; 8 nucleotides line up with TRBD2. CDR3 length: 14 amino acids. Trimming removed 9 bases from V and 1 base from J; junction bases left unmatched: 4. Per the germline V gene, CDR1 is MNHEY and CDR2 is SVGEGT. CDR3 DNA, as far as it was read: TGTGCCAGTCGGGGGGGCCGGAACACCGGGGAG. Translated, it gives CASRGGRNTGE. The CDR3, in full, reads CASRGGRNTGELFF.

This clone occurred many times. The read gets to within 3 residues of the CDR3 end, and the germline J gene fills in the rest. The rearrangement links TRBV5-1 to TRBJ2-7; TRBD1 matches at 11 bases. With V trimmed by 5 bases and J by 1 base, 8 bases remained unmatched. Germline V lookup: CDR1 SGHRS, CDR2 YFSETQ. The CDR3 length is 16 residues. Incomplete CDR3 DNA: TGCGCCAGCAGTCTTTGGACAGGGGGCTCTTCCTACGAG. Encoded protein: CASSLWTGGSSYE. The full CDR3 is CASSLWTGGSSYEQYF. The whole variable domain, filled in from reference TRBV5-1 and TRBJ2-7, reads KAGVTQTPRYLIKTRGQQVTLSCSPISGHRSVSWYQQTPGQGLQFLFEYFSETQRNKGNFPGRFSGRQFSNSRSEMNVSTLELGDSALYLCASSLWTGGSSYEQYFGPGTRLTVT.

By proportion, this clone is medium-sized. The read halts 3 residues ahead of the CDR3 end, with the missing end drawn from the germline J gene. The gene calls are TRBV29-1 and TRBJ1-1; 7 bases fit TRBD1. Germline V CDR1 and CDR2: SQVTM, ANQGSEA. V shed 4 bases, J shed 5 bases, and the junction held 1 base outside the gene matches. This CDR3 is 11 amino acids long. Here the CDR3 reads CSVAQGTEAFF. The sequenced CDR3 bases are TGCAGCGTTGCACAGGGGACTGAA.

This clone was seen ten or more times. With the read ending 3 residues before the CDR3 end, the germline J gene is used to fill in that end. This rearrangement joins TRBV6-2 or TRBV6-3 to TRBJ1-1; D is unresolved. There are 15 residues in the CDR3. The ends were cut back, 8 bases at V and 0 bases at J, with 16 bases in the middle. Looked up from germline, CDR1 is MNHEY and CDR2 is SVGEGT. This CDR3 is CASLSEWVMNTEAFF. CDR3 DNA, as far as it was read: TGTGCCAGCCTTAGCGAATGGGTGATGAACACTGAA.

Details on this clone: The read halts 3 residues ahead of the CDR3 end, with the missing end drawn from the germline J gene. The chain carries TRBV11-2 and TRBJ2-5; tentatively, D is TRBD1 (5 bases). The CDR3 consists of 13 residues. Germline V gene lookup returns CDR1 SGHAT and CDR2 FQNNGV. V was shortened by 2 bases and J by 3 bases, with 7 bases between the two germline ends. The CDR3 region is CASSLWGEETQYF. CDR3 bases read: TGTGCCAGCAGCTTATGGGGCGAAGAGACC.

This clone was detected only a few times. With the read ending 3 residues before the CDR3 end, the germline J gene is used to fill in that end. The chain couples TRBV2 to TRBJ1-2, with a possible D match to TRBD1 (5 bases). Germline V gives CDR1 SNHLY, CDR2 FYNNEI. The V end was cut by 5 bases, the J end by 4 bases, with 17 bases between. This CDR3 comprises 15 residues. The DNA read from the CDR3 is TGTGCCAGCAGTTTTTCCAGGGTACCGGGCTATGGC. Translated: CASSFSRVPGYG. The whole CDR3 region reads CASSFSRVPGYGYTF.

This clone was recorded many times. The sequenced fragment ends 3 residues before the CDR3 boundary, so the rest is inferred from the germline J gene. J is TRBJ2-2 and V is TRBV2; 12 bases map to TRBD2. After removal of 7 bases from V and 5 bases from J, the junction contained 8 bases not matched to a gene. CDR1 is SNHLY and CDR2 is FYNNEI in the germline V gene. The CDR3 sequence is 16 residues long. The part of the CDR3 DNA that was read is TGTGCCAGCAAGGAGACTAGCGGGAGAAGGACCGGGGAG. Translated, it gives CASKETSGRRTGE. The whole CDR3 is CASKETSGRRTGELFF.

In this sample, this clone turned up many times. Read coverage stops 3 residues before the CDR3 terminus; the germline J gene supplies the remainder. V gene TRBV20-1 combines with J gene TRBJ2-5, with TRBD1 identical over 10 bases. The CDR3 length is 14 residues. Germline V CDR1 and CDR2: DFQATT, SNEGSKA (reference sequence). J gave up 4 bases and V 6 bases, and 8 bases lay outside the gene matches. The DNA read from the CDR3 is TGCAGTGCCGGGGGACAGGGGTTTACAGAGACC. Residues: CSAGGQGFTET. The complete CDR3 reads CSAGGQGFTETQYF.

In its sample, this clone is medium-sized. The missing CDR3 end, 3 residues past where the read stops, is filled in from the germline J gene. The chain combines TRBV6-4 with TRBJ2-3; TRBD2 aligns across 14 bases. This CDR3 region has 17 residues. V lost 2 bases and J lost 5; bases outside the gene matches: 6. From germline, CDR1 is MRHNA and CDR2 SNTAGT. The CDR3 bases that were read are TGTGCCAGCAGTGACGGACTAGCGGGGGGTAATAGAGATACG. It yields the protein CASSDGLAGGNRDT. The whole CDR3 is CASSDGLAGGNRDTQYF.

This clone was seen repeatedly, ten times or more. The CDR3 end falls 3 residues outside the read, so it is completed with the germline J gene. V usage is TRBV6-2 or TRBV6-3 and J usage is TRBJ2-3, with 11 bases fitting TRBD1. Germline V gene data show CDR1 as MNHEY and CDR2 as SVGEGT. After removal of 5 bases from V and 3 bases from J, the junction contained 7 bases not matched to a gene. This CDR3 region has 16 residues. CDR3 in amino acids: CASSQFRDRGTDTQYF. Incomplete CDR3 DNA: TGTGCCAGCAGTCAGTTCCGGGACAGGGGGACAGATACG.

This clone was seen a handful of times. With the read ending 3 residues before the CDR3 end, the germline J gene is used to fill in that end. The V and J genes are TRBV7-9 and TRBJ1-2; TRBD1 might be the D (5 bases). V lost 4 bases, J lost 4 bases, and 10 bases lay in between. CDR3 length: 13 amino acids. The germline CDR1 and CDR2 sequences are SEHNR and FQNEAQ (reference sequence). The part of the CDR3 DNA that was read is TGTGCCAGCAGCTCTCGGGGGGTCTATGGC. This codes for CASSSRGVYG. The whole CDR3 sequence reads CASSSRGVYGYTF.

This clone came up many times. The CDR3 extends 3 residues past the end of the read, so its final part is completed from the germline J gene. The genes are TRBV5-1 and TRBJ2-3; TRBD2 matches 8 bases. The CDR3 is 16 amino acids. Germline loops: CDR1 SGHRS, CDR2 YFSETQ. J was trimmed by 0 bases and V by 5 bases; bases with no gene match: 8. CDR3 DNA, as far as it was read: TGCGCCAGCAGACGTTTAGCGGGGCCTAGCACAGATACG. This encodes CASRRLAGPSTDT. The whole CDR3 protein is CASRRLAGPSTDTQYF.

This clone came up many times. The read stops 3 residues short of the end of the CDR3; the missing end is completed from the germline J gene. The chain joins TRBV5-1 to TRBJ1-1, with D perhaps TRBD1 (6 bases). The CDR3 spans 14 residues. Germline CDR1 and CDR2: SGHRS and YFSETQ. Trimming removed 0 bases from V and 4 bases from J, with 10 bases in between. The CDR3 protein is CASSLEGVPTEAFF. CDR3 bases read: TGCGCCAGCAGCTTGGAGGGGGTCCCCACTGAA.

This clone was picked up a small number of times. The read terminates 3 residues ahead of where the CDR3 ends, so the germline J gene completes it. This rearrangement joins TRBV6-1 to TRBJ2-3; weak D call: TRBD2 (7 bases). Germline lookup yields CDR1 MNHNS and CDR2 SASEGT. Trimming shortened V by 0 bases and J by 4 bases, and 17 bases separated the two germline ends. This CDR3 comprises 17 residues. This CDR3 is CASSEAISGGGADTQYF. The DNA read from the CDR3 is TGTGCCAGCAGTGAAGCGATAAGTGGCGGGGGCGCAGATACG.

This clone was counted ten times or more. The CDR3 end lies 3 residues beyond the end of the read and is filled in from the germline J gene. The chain carries TRBV19 and TRBJ1-6, with 8 bases fitting TRBD1. This CDR3 region has 14 residues. The junction had 7 bases not matched to a gene; V was cut back by 6 bases and J by 9 bases. Looked up from germline, CDR1 is LNHDA and CDR2 is SQIVND (reference sequence). The CDR3 here is CASSHTGGSSPLHF. The part of the CDR3 DNA that was read is TGTGCCAGTAGCCATACAGGGGGGAGTTCACCC.

With respect to this clone: The read stops 3 residues short of the end of the CDR3; the missing end is completed from the germline J gene. J is TRBJ2-7 and V is TRBV18; a weak D match, TRBD1 (5 bases). CDR3 length: 13 residues. Germline-derived CDR1 and CDR2 are KGHSH and LQKENI. The CDR3 bases that were read are TGTTCCATCAAGCCATATGGGGCATACGAG. Amino acids: CSIKPYGAYE. The CDR3 in full is CSIKPYGAYEQYF.

As to this clone: The read finishes 3 residues shy of the CDR3 end, and the germline J gene is used to complete it. The chain employs TRBV7-2 and TRBJ2-2; 7 nucleotides line up with TRBD2. This CDR3 contains 15 residues. Trimming cost V 6 bases and J 2 bases; bases outside gene matches: 6. Germline-derived CDR1 and CDR2 are SGHTA and FQGNSA. The CDR3: CASRTTSANTGELFF. Partial CDR3 DNA: TGTGCCAGCAGAACAACTAGCGCCAACACCGGGGAG.

In its sample, this clone ranks as medium-sized. The read ends 3 residues shy of where the CDR3 ends; the end is completed using the germline J gene. At the DNA level, this CDR3 is encoded by other sequences in the same sample as well. This rearrangement joins TRBV9 to TRBJ1-6; a weak D match, TRBD1 (6 bases). The CDR3 runs 15 residues. Trimming cost V 0 bases and J 7 bases, with 11 bases left between them. Germline V gives CDR1 SGDLS, CDR2 YYNGEE. CDR3 DNA, as far as it was read: TGTGCCAGCAGCGTAGAAGGACAGCGGAATTCACCC. Protein: CASSVEGQRNSP. The whole CDR3 region reads CASSVEGQRNSPLHF.

With regard to this clone: The read halts 3 residues ahead of the CDR3 end, with the missing end drawn from the germline J gene. The V and J genes are TRBV7-9 and TRBJ1-2; 11 nucleotides agree with TRBD1. J gave up 7 bases and V 4 bases, and 5 bases lay outside the gene matches. The CDR3 has 14 residues. The germline V gene encodes CDR1 SEHNR and CDR2 FQNEAQ (reference sequence). Incomplete CDR3 DNA: TGTGCCAGCAGCTCAGGACAGGGGGCGCCTGGC. It specifies CASSSGQGAPG. The whole CDR3 region reads CASSSGQGAPGYTF. The full variable domain, with the rest looked up from reference TRBV7-9 and TRBJ1-2, is DTGVSQNPRHKITKRGQNVTFRCDPISEHNRLYWYRQTLGQGPEFLTYFQNEAQLEKSRLLSDRFSAERPKGSFSTLEIQRTEQGDSAMYLCASSSGQGAPGYTFGSGTRLTVV.

The table lists this clone with many counts. The read ends 3 residues before the CDR3 terminus; that terminus is restored from the germline J gene. V and J are TRBV30 and TRBJ1-1; the D gene is possibly TRBD1 (6 bases). The V gene lost 4 bases and the J gene lost 6 bases, with 30 bases spanning the gap. CDR3 length equals 18 residues. From germline, CDR1 is GTSNPN and CDR2 SVGIG (reference sequence). CDR3 sequence: CAWNRGSVFGEKGAEAFF. The CDR3 DNA, read in part, is TGTGCCTGGAATAGAGGTAGCGTTTTTGGTGAGAAGGGGGCTGAA. The full variable domain, in which reference TRBV30 and TRBJ1-1 provide the parts outside the CDR3, is SQTIHQWPATLVQPVGSPLSLECTVEGTSNPNLYWYRQAAGRGLQLLFYSVGIGQISSEVPQNLSASRPQDRQFILSSKKLLLSDSGFYLCAWNRGSVFGEKGAEAFFGQGTRLTVV.

This clone was observed at least ten times. The read terminates 3 residues before the CDR3 end, so the remaining end is supplied by the germline J gene. V is TRBV28 and J is TRBJ2-7; 9 nucleotides agree with TRBD1. After removal of 3 bases from V and 3 bases from J, the junction contained 6 bases not matched to a gene. Germline CDR1 reads MDHEN; CDR2 reads SYDVKM. CDR3 length: 15 amino acids. The sequenced part of the CDR3 DNA is TGTGCCAGCAGTTTCTCCCCGGGACAGGGCTACGAG. This sequence encodes CASSFSPGQGYE. In full, the CDR3 reads CASSFSPGQGYEQYF.